One T cell receptor beta chain is described in this entry. What antigen it recognizes has not been identified. Base qualities are missing; no much larger clone stands one base away. The cohort comprised hundreds of healthy bone marrow donors. At the time of sampling, every cohort member was nominally healthy, though immune exposures that went unrecorded were likely present. The donor tested CMV seropositive, placing the donor among the 290 or so seropositive members of the cohort. A peripheral blood sample was provided by each donor, and peripheral blood mononuclear cells were used for TCR beta sequencing. Genomic DNA was extracted from the blood cell samples with the Qiagen DNeasy Blood Extraction Kit. This sample is part of a study of cytomegalovirus exposure and HLA in healthy donors (dated by TCRdb to 2015 to 2018). A note on the overall study: An earlier analysis of several hundred of the donors reported about 280 Gb of sequence data and around 100 million unique TCR beta sequences obtained from roughly 180 million T cells. Donor age, sex, ethnicity and CMV serostatus were compiled together with the repertoire data. A later genetic analysis used genome-wide SNP genotypes for about 60% of the 666 donors, treating that subset as a discovery cohort. Four or five DR-DQ haplotypes were handled as single units for association and clustering, since linkage in the cohort was strong. Besides the first cohort of approximately 670 subjects, a separate validation cohort made up of 120 different subjects was used. Typing coverage differed by locus: A, B, C, DRB1 and DQB1 were typed in roughly 620-640 donors, DQA1 in about 500, DPA1 in over 600, and DPB1 in just under 490. To predict cytomegalovirus infection status, the study combined high-throughput TCR immunosequencing, statistical association of individual TCRs with disease status, and machine learning. Of the 350 to 400 genotyped donors, 65% to 90% fell in the genetic ancestry cluster associated with self-reported Caucasian donors. Rather than using new phenotypic data, the later analysis identified candidate immune exposures from TCR beta sequences and from how often those sequences occurred across donors. The T cell repertoires of around 670 subjects were profiled by immunosequencing and related to cytomegalovirus serostatus. An earlier analysis of several hundred of the donors applied high-throughput TCR beta sequencing to assess whether each TCR beta V gene segment acted as functional or pseudogenic. On average, around 200,000 unique TCR beta nucleotide sequences were sequenced per donor among more than 350 genotyped donors of the cohort, with roughly 19% of those sequences being non-productive. A later analysis re-analyzed previously published TCR beta repertoires from several hundred donors and added high-resolution HLA genotyping to study TCR occurrence patterns. All discovery cohort repertoires had been generated using a single sequencing platform. The aim of the study was to test whether cataloging public T cell receptors could identify signatures of past pathogen exposure. Both class I and class II loci were covered by HLA typing, at four-digit resolution. An early release that covered fewer than 800 HLA-typed donors contained approximately 290 gigabases of sequencing data and roughly 84 million unique TCR sequences.

General conclusions and limits of the study: For the cohort, immune exposure information was limited to CMV serostatus. According to the authors, the approach could potentially be generalized to other disease states and immunological phenotypes. Because HLA typing was missing for some donors at each locus, association tests included only the typed subset. According to a later analysis, TCR association rates differed among HLA loci, with DRB1 alleles showing the most associated TCRs and HLA-C alleles showing the fewest. In the study, roughly 160 TCR beta chains were listed as associated with cytomegalovirus. In both the original and validation cohorts, the classifier was reported to diagnose cytomegalovirus status with high specificity and sensitivity. Because counts were too low, seventeen rarely observed V segments, including chromosome 9 orphons, were left out of the earlier analysis of about 500 of the donors. Only TCR beta chains were sequenced in this cohort, and the absence of alpha or paired-chain data limited detectable features. The 87-base-pair reads could not distinguish some IMGT-functional V segments, including TRBV6-2 and TRBV6-3, so those segments were excluded. Across donors, most TCR sequences were observed very rarely, whereas some public TCRs were present in many individuals. Roughly uniform sequencing depth across donors was assumed in presence/absence analyses, although this assumption may not hold. A later analysis associated 15,000 to 20,000 TCR beta sequences with specific HLA alleles at a false discovery rate of 0.05. A cluster of highly shared sequence variants was judged likely to represent a technical artifact of the sequencing pipeline. Strong co-occurrence of HLA alleles, especially DR and DQ, made assigning TCR associations to individual alleles difficult. In vitro tests confirmed that a few of the cytomegalovirus-associated TCR beta chains recognize cytomegalovirus antigens. Linkage disequilibrium might explain the correlated functional status among segregating V segments, but an unknown experimental factor could not be ruled out. A later analysis found that HLA-associated TCR beta chains were more clonally expanded and had lower generation probabilities than equally common non-associated chains. A later genetic analysis reported fewer N-insertions in productive TCRs among donors in an Asian-associated ancestry cluster than the approximately 700-donor mean. A further reported finding was that TCR beta sequences accurately predicted the HLA-A and HLA-B alleles for most subjects in the first cohort. According to a later analysis, parvovirus B19, influenza, CMV and Epstein-Barr virus appeared linked to several top co-occurrence clusters. In a later analysis, most CMV-associated TCR beta chains were found to appear HLA-restricted, with HLA associations seemingly driven largely by CMV exposure. V-gene and J-gene trimming of TCR beta chains was associated with a missense DCLRE1C variant in a later genetic analysis, and the association was replicated in an independent cohort. An earlier analysis of 587 of the donors showed that most TCR beta V segments appeared in productive rearrangements either about 87% or about 30% of the time, which broadly matched IMGT annotations.

The library was prepared using the immunoSEQ multiplex PCR assay. For the multiplex PCR, a mixture combining 60 forward primers for TCR Vbeta segments and 13 reverse primers for TCR Jbeta segments was used. Amplification of the CDR3 region of rearranged TCR beta genes was performed with a multiplex PCR assay on genomic DNA. Amplified TCR beta libraries were sequenced as 87-base-pair reads on the Illumina HiSeq System. As for the authors' bioinformatics: A later analysis tallied around 87 million unique TCR beta chains across the 600 to 700 repertoires, and approximately 11 million of those chains were shared by two or more donors. To remove PCR and sequencing errors, raw reads were error-corrected and collapsed into unique sequences using a nearest-neighbor algorithm that merged closely related sequences. To assign V, D and J gene segments, CDR3 sequences were aligned to IMGT reference sequences. For a sequence to be retained, at least a six-nucleotide match to both a V gene segment and a J gene segment was required. Rearrangements were called productive when the CDR3 lacked stop codons and stayed in frame with V and J; all others were non-productive. CDR3 was defined according to IMGT convention as the region running from the second conserved V-encoded cysteine to the conserved J-encoded phenylalanine. In an earlier analysis of roughly 610 of the donors, sequences lacking an unambiguous match to a single V gene segment were excluded. In an earlier analysis of a few hundred of the donors, V segments were called functional above 56.7% productive rearrangements and were called segregating when the between-donor standard deviation exceeded 5%. A statistical classification framework was developed to diagnose cytomegalovirus status using the catalog of TCR beta chain sequences. In a later analysis, V and J genes were assigned by comparing TCR nucleotide sequences against IMGT/GENE-DB human TR gene sequences. The TCRdist pipeline was used in a later analysis to assign CDR3 sequences and most-parsimonious VDJ recombination scenarios. A later analysis defined each TCR beta chain by its CDR3 amino acid sequence plus V-gene family, and excluded reads lacking a unique V-gene family. To address suspected cross-contamination and a sequencing artifact, a later analysis removed approximately 600 highly shared, low-generation-probability nucleotide sequences. For each public chain, a later analysis derived a clonal expansion index from normalized ranks of inferred template counts within each repertoire. In a later analysis, generation probabilities were computed with a VDJ recombination model fitted to out-of-frame rearrangements, and the resulting probabilities were checked against IGoR. In a later analysis, hypergeometric tests were used to score TCR-TCR, TCR-HLA and TCR-CMV co-occurrence, with a repertoire-size bias correction applied to TCR pairs. A later analysis estimated false discovery rates by permuting HLA or CMV assignments 20 times. In a later analysis, co-occurring TCRs were grouped using DBSCAN, with TCRdist sequence similarity added in when clustering inside HLA-allele-positive subsets. For co-occurrence clustering, repertoires with fewer than 30,000 or more than 120,000 public chains were excluded, along with five repertoires with anomalous nucleotide sharing. TCRdb stores this immuneACCESS table with in-frame sequences only. Part of the clones is absent; in the studies checked, under half of the shortfall reflects unresolved V genes, and no reason is known for the rest. V, J and clone size were drawn from that table, and D and trimming were deduced from the DNA. The sample contains under 200,000 clones, approximately 84% of them found a single time. Around 4.3% of the sample is in the top ten clones.

V loses 1 base at its end and J loses 4 bases; junction bases beyond the gene matches: 3. The CDR3 contains 15 residues, cysteine and phenylalanine counted. Left in the record is the CDR3 DNA by itself, 45 bases read in frame from the first base. Via the germline V gene, CDR1 is SGHTA and CDR2 FQGNSA. Sequencing was done on a sample of PBMCs. The sequence was obtained from a woman between 50 and 59 years old in good health and CMV-seropositive. This sequence uses TRBV7-2 and TRBJ1-5, and TRBD1 aligns with 8 junction nucleotides. The CDR3 here reads CASSLGWTGNQPQHF. Here is the DNA: TGTGCCAGCAGCTTAGGTTGGACAGGGAATCAGCCCCAGCATTTT.